The rows below give T cell receptor beta chains drawn from one sample of a study of T cells after yellow fever vaccination. In TCRdb, the 5' RACE reads were re-called with MiXCR into one record per CDR3 protein. The sample lists hundreds of thousands of distinct CDR3 sequences; around 12% were seen once. The sequencing used CD4+ T cells sorted from PBMCs, collected 15 days after the yellow fever booster vaccination. Receptors originate from a man aged 18 to 29 who received the YFV17D yellow fever vaccine. CDR3s include the opening cysteine and the closing phenylalanine or tryptophan. D genes are given only for firm matches. A row's size may be missing; if present it is once, few, many or a size class.

. | few | TRBJ1-5 | TRBV20-1 | TGCAGTGCTAGCGCAGGCCCCCTGCAGCCCCAGCATTTT | CSASAGPLQPQHF
. | few | TRBJ2-1 | TRBV7-8 | TGTGCCAGCAGCCCCCTGGGACGGGGCAATGAGCAGTTCTTC | CASSPLGRGNEQFF
. | . | TRBJ2-5 | TRBV5-6 | TGTGCCAGCAGCCGGGGGCTAGTCGTAGAGACCCAGTACTTC | CASSRGLVVETQYF
TRBD1 | many | TRBJ2-1 | TRBV7-2 | TGTGCCAGCATCATCTCAGGGGGCTTAGATGAGCAGTTCTTC | CASIISGGLDEQFF
. | few | TRBJ2-5 | TRBV7-2 | TGTGCCAGCCTAGGACAAGAGACCCAGTACTTC | CASLGQETQYF
. | many | TRBJ1-1 | TRBV5-1 | TGCGCCAGCAGCTTGTCCCAGAACACTGAAGCTTTCTTT | CASSLSQNTEAFF
TRBD1 | . | TRBJ2-1 | TRBV19 | TGTGCCAGTAGTACCCAAGGACAGGGGCATGAGCAGTTCTTC | CASSTQGQGHEQFF
. | few | TRBJ1-5 | TRBV18 | TGTGCCAGCTCAGTGGGGTTAAGCAATCAGCCCCAGCATTTT | CASSVGLSNQPQHF
. | . | TRBJ1-1 | TRBV10-3 | TGTGCCATCGGGAGAGGGATTGAAGCTTTCTTT | CAIGRGIEAFF
. | few | TRBJ1-3 | TRBV6-5 | TGTGCCAGCAGTTACTCATCTTTTGAAAACACCATATATTTT | CASSYSSFENTIYF
. | . | TRBJ2-2 | TRBV7-9 | TGTGCCAGCAGCCCTACAGCGAACACCGGGGAGCTGTTTTTT | CASSPTANTGELFF
. | . | TRBJ1-1 | TRBV28 | TGTGCCAGCACCATCCCTCAAGGGGGTAACACTGAAGCTTTCTTT | CASTIPQGGNTEAFF
TRBD2 | many | TRBJ2-2 | TRBV5-1 | TGCGCCAGCAGCTTAGCGGGAGTCAACACCGGGGAGCTGTTTTTT | CASSLAGVNTGELFF
TRBD1 | few | TRBJ1-1 | TRBV6-5 | TGTGCCAGCAGTCGCCCCGGGACAGGGAACACTGAAGCTTTCTTT | CASSRPGTGNTEAFF
. | few | TRBJ1-6 | TRBV7-3 | TGTGCCAGCAGCGACTACAGGGTTGACAATTCACCCCTCCACTTT | CASSDYRVDNSPLHF
. | . | TRBJ2-2 | TRBV6-5 | TGTGCCAGCAGTTACATTGGCAGGTTCACCGGGGAGCTGTTTTTT | CASSYIGRFTGELFF
. | few | TRBJ2-5 | TRBV12-3/TRBV12-4 | TGTGCCAGCAGCTCCGGGACGGTGCCAGAGACCCAGTACTTC | CASSSGTVPETQYF